A single sample gave rise to the 25 T cell receptor beta chains below, sequenced in a study of shared clonotypes between healthy human individuals. Generated by immunoSEQ multiplex PCR, the TCRdb table keeps only in-frame clones and is missing some. The sample yields about 380,000 clones, approximately 97% seen once. The sequenced material came from memory CD8+ T cells sorted from blood. Subset defined: CD45RO+ cells pooled with CCR7-negative TemRA cells. The receptors originated from a man under 40 in good health.

This clone was counted once. The chain uses TRBV4-2 and TRBJ2-5; 7 bases match TRBD2. In germline, CDR1 is LGHNA, CDR2 YNFKEQ. With 4 bases clipped from V and 2 bases from J, the junction kept 4 bases outside the gene matches. The CDR3 sequence is 14 residues long. The CDR3 reads CASSPSGMQETQYF. In DNA, the CDR3 is TGTGCCAGCAGCCCCAGCGGGATGCAAGAGACCCAGTACTTC.

V and J are TRBV11-2 and TRBJ2-1; D assignment may be TRBD1 or TRBD2 (6 bases each). The CDR3 runs 15 residues. V lost 6 bases to trimming and J lost 1 base, with 13 bases between them. The germline V gene encodes CDR1 SGHAT and CDR2 FQNNGV. CDR3 sequence: CASRGGAVSYNEQFF. The CDR3 nucleotides read TGTGCCAGCAGGGGGGGCGCGGTTTCCTACAATGAGCAGTTCTTC.

V is TRBV6-6 and J is TRBJ2-7; 8 nucleotides line up with TRBD2. Unmatched junction bases numbered 6, after V lost 6 bases and J lost 2 bases. This CDR3 contains 14 residues. The germline CDR1 and CDR2 sequences are MNHNY and SVGAGI (reference sequence). The CDR3 DNA reads as TGTGCCAGCAGAGAACCGGGACTAGCCTACGAGCAGTACTTC. Protein sequence: CASREPGLAYEQYF.

This rearrangement joins TRBV2 to TRBJ2-5; D not resolved. Germline V gives CDR1 SNHLY, CDR2 FYNNEI. V shed 0 bases and J shed 5 bases, with 7 bases lying between them. The CDR3 has 13 residues. CDR3 in amino acids: CASSEAYSETQYF. The CDR3 DNA sequence: TGTGCCAGCAGTGAAGCCTACTCTGAGACCCAGTACTTC.

V gene TRBV10-3 combines with J gene TRBJ1-5; no clear D. Germline lookup yields CDR1 ENHRY and CDR2 SYGVKD. CDR3 length: 16 residues. Trimming took 0 bases from V and 0 from J, leaving 9 bases between them. CDR3 protein: CAISESRQDSNQPQHF. The CDR3 nucleotides read TGTGCCATCAGTGAGTCACGGCAGGATAGCAATCAGCCCCAGCATTTT.

The J gene is TRBJ2-2, the V gene TRBV19, with D maybe TRBD1 (5 bases). The germline V gene has CDR1 LNHDA and CDR2 SQIVND (reference sequence). Trimming cost V 8 bases and J 2 bases, with 12 bases left between them. The CDR3 runs to 14 residues. The CDR3 protein is CASRAGHNTGELFF. CDR3 sequence (DNA): TGTGCCAGTCGAGCTGGACACAACACCGGGGAGCTGTTTTTT.

The chain carries TRBV4-2 and TRBJ2-2, with 10 bases lining up with TRBD2. The CDR3 contains 17 residues. Germline CDR1 and CDR2: LGHNA and YNFKEQ. V shed 4 bases, J shed 5 bases, and the junction held 10 bases outside the gene matches. The CDR3 DNA sequence: TGTGCCAGCAGCCCTTGGACTAGCGGCGGGGAAACCGGGGAGCTGTTTTTT. Encoded protein: CASSPWTSGGETGELFF.

The genes are TRBV5-4 and TRBJ2-1; a weak D match, TRBD2 (5 bases). CDR1 is SGHNT, CDR2 YYREEE, per germline (reference sequence). The CDR3 runs to 15 residues. V shed 1 base and J shed 4 bases, with 12 bases lying between them. CDR3 coding DNA: TGTGCCAGCAGCTTGTGGCTAGCAGCTTACAATGAGCAGTTCTTC. Protein product: CASSLWLAAYNEQFF.

This chain's CDR3 is CASSFGGPANEQYF. CDR3 DNA: TGTGCCAGCAGTTTTGGGGGACCTGCCAACGAGCAGTACTTC. The J gene is TRBJ2-7, the V gene TRBV27; D could derive from TRBD1 or TRBD2 (5 bases each). CDR1 and CDR2 from the germline V gene are MNHEY and SMNVEV (reference sequence). This CDR3 region has 14 residues. V lost 3 bases, J lost 5 bases, and 14 bases lay in between.

V usage is TRBV5-4 and J usage is TRBJ1-1; TRBD1 is a possible D gene (6 bases). V lost 10 bases, J lost 1 base, and 20 bases lay in between. The CDR3 loop spans 15 amino acids. Germline loops: CDR1 SGHNT, CDR2 YYREEE (reference sequence). The CDR3 loop reads CAGFRDIRTNTEAFF. The CDR3 DNA reads TGTGCCGGATTTCGGGACATCAGGACGAACACTGAAGCTTTCTTT.

This chain links TRBV7-9 with TRBJ2-1; D ambiguous. The CDR3 sequence is 14 residues long. V was cut by 5 bases and J by 3 bases, with 11 bases left in between. The germline V gene has CDR1 SEHNR and CDR2 FQNEAQ (reference sequence). The CDR3 reads CASSLVGYYNEQFF. In DNA, the CDR3 is TGTGCCAGCAGCCTCGTTGGGTACTACAATGAGCAGTTCTTC.

The rearrangement uses TRBV15 and TRBJ2-1, with D perhaps being TRBD1 or TRBD2 (7 bases each). Germline CDR1 and CDR2: LNHNV and YYDKDF (reference sequence). Between the trimmed V and J ends, which lost 1 base and 12 bases, there was a span of 22 bases. The CDR3 has 16 amino acids. CDR3 sequence: CATSRGDSGNSDGQFF. CDR3 sequence (DNA): TGTGCCACCAGCAGAGGGGACAGCGGGAACTCGGATGGGCAGTTCTTC.

The chain links TRBV2 to TRBJ1-5; D possibly corresponds to TRBD1 (5 bases). The CDR3 is 15 amino acids. The germline V gene encodes CDR1 SNHLY and CDR2 FYNNEI. V was shortened by 3 bases and J by 3 bases, with 12 bases between the two germline ends. The CDR3 protein is CASSDEGMNNQPQHF. CDR3 DNA: TGTGCCAGCAGTGATGAGGGGATGAACAATCAGCCCCAGCATTTT.

The chain carries TRBV28 and TRBJ2-5; D uncertain. The CDR3 runs to 11 residues. V gave up 6 bases and J gave up 7 bases, with 9 bases separating them. The germline V gene has CDR1 MDHEN and CDR2 SYDVKM. CDR3 nucleotides: TGTGCCAGCAGCCCCTCGGTGACCCAGTACTTC. Translated, it gives CASSPSVTQYF.

This clone was detected only once. The genes are TRBV6-6 and TRBJ1-2; D is unresolved. Germline V lookup: CDR1 MNHNY, CDR2 SVGAGI (reference sequence). Trimming removed 2 bases from V and 8 bases from J, with 3 bases in between. The CDR3 spans 10 residues. CDR3 loop: CASSYGGYTF. CDR3 sequence (DNA): TGTGCCAGCAGTTACGGGGGCTACACCTTC.

This chain connects TRBV5-4 to TRBJ2-1; 8 bases fit TRBD2. CDR1 is SGHNT and CDR2 is YYREEE in the germline V gene (reference sequence). This CDR3 region has 14 residues. V dropped 2 bases and J dropped 7; count of bases not matched to a gene: 5. In DNA form, the CDR3 reads TGTGCCAGCAGCTTAACAGCGGGGGCTAATGAGCAGTTCTTC. Its translation is CASSLTAGANEQFF.

The chain joins TRBV19 to TRBJ1-5; 7 positions agree with TRBD1. CDR1 is LNHDA and CDR2 is SQIVND in the germline V gene (reference sequence). The CDR3 is 15 amino acids. V gave up 5 bases and J gave up 4 bases; unmatched junction bases: 8. In DNA, the CDR3 is TGTGCCAGTAGTTTCGACAGGGTCGGGAATCAGCCCCAGCATTTT. Amino acid sequence: CASSFDRVGNQPQHF.

The CDR3 loop is CASSYSQGLQPQHF. CDR3 DNA: TGTGCCAGCAGTTACAGCCAGGGCCTTCAGCCCCAGCATTTT. The chain joins TRBV6-5 to TRBJ1-5; a weak D match, TRBD1 (5 bases). V was shortened by 2 bases and J by 6 bases, with 11 bases between the two germline ends. The germline V gene encodes CDR1 MNHEY and CDR2 SVGAGI. This CDR3 spans 14 amino acids.

V is TRBV6-5 and J is TRBJ1-1; perhaps TRBD1 as D (5 bases). In germline, CDR1 is MNHEY, CDR2 SVGAGI. With 7 bases removed from V and 0 bases from J, the gap between germline ends came to 15 bases. The CDR3 sequence is 15 residues long. For the CDR3, the DNA is TGTGCCAGCACCTTAACAGGTTCCATGAACACTGAAGCTTTCTTT. This translates into CASTLTGSMNTEAFF.

This clone came up once. This chain links TRBV27 with TRBJ2-7, with 11 bases identical to TRBD1. From germline, CDR1 is MNHEY and CDR2 SMNVEV (reference sequence). V lost 4 bases and J lost 1; bases outside the gene matches: 3. This CDR3 spans 15 amino acids. As DNA, the CDR3 is TGTGCCAGCAGTTCCGGGACAGGGGGTTCCTACGAGCAGTACTTC. Translation: CASSSGTGGSYEQYF.

This clone was found once. The gene calls are TRBV28 and TRBJ2-7; 9 bases agree with TRBD1. Trimming removed 5 bases from V and 4 bases from J; junction bases left unmatched: 9. The germline gives CDR1 MDHEN, CDR2 SYDVKM. The CDR3 has 15 amino acids. CDR3 amino acids: CASSLPGQGRYEQYF. Here the CDR3 DNA reads TGTGCCAGCAGTCTACCGGGACAGGGTCGTTACGAGCAGTACTTC.

The rearrangement links TRBV11-2 to TRBJ1-2; weak D call: TRBD1 (6 bases). V shed 3 bases and J shed 8 bases, with 10 bases lying between them. Germline-derived CDR1 and CDR2 are SGHAT and FQNNGV. The CDR3 spans 12 residues. The CDR3 DNA reads as TGTGCCAGCAGCTTGGGGGGGCTGGGCTACACCTTC. This codes for CASSLGGLGYTF.

The chain is built from TRBV6-1 and TRBJ1-5; weak D call: TRBD1 (6 bases). This CDR3 spans 15 amino acids. The V gene's germline CDR1 is MNHNS and CDR2 SASEGT. V was shortened by 1 base and J by 7 bases, with 14 bases between the two germline ends. In DNA form, the CDR3 reads TGTGCCAGCAGTGAAGAATTCAGGGGAGGGCAGCCCCAGCATTTT. Its translation: CASSEEFRGGQPQHF.

J is TRBJ2-2 and V is TRBV28; D perhaps matches TRBD1 (6 bases). CDR3 length equals 16 residues. V lost 3 bases to trimming and J lost 4 bases, with 15 bases between them. Germline CDR1 MDHEN, CDR2 SYDVKM. Here the CDR3 reads CASSFPLRGGTGELFF. CDR3 bases: TGTGCCAGCAGTTTCCCTCTGAGAGGGGGCACCGGGGAGCTGTTTTTT.

The chain uses TRBV10-2 and TRBJ2-1, with 7 bases identical to TRBD2. The V and J ends lost 4 bases and 9 bases, in that order; junction bases with no gene match: 3. Per the germline V gene, CDR1 is WSHSY and CDR2 is SAAADI. CDR3 size: 12 residues. CDR3 in DNA: TGCGCCAGCAGTGGGGGGAGGGCTGAGCAGTTCTTC. Amino acids: CASSGGRAEQFF.